The 21 T cell receptor beta chains reported below all come from one sample, sequenced in a study of T cell responses to AZD1222 COVID-19 vaccine. Repertoires were generated with immunoSEQ multiplex PCR, while TCRdb's copy carries only in-frame clones and drops some. The table has about 150,000 clones, more than 70% seen once. The sample here was peripheral blood, taken on day 0 of AZD1222 vaccination. All receptors come from an adult in good health.

The rearrangement joins TRBV28 to TRBJ2-1; 10 bases map to TRBD2. From germline, CDR1 is MDHEN and CDR2 SYDVKM. V was pared by 4 bases and J by 6 bases, with 9 bases of the junction left unmatched. This CDR3 contains 16 residues. This CDR3 reads CASSWTSGRVANEQFF. For the CDR3, the DNA is TGTGCCAGCAGTTGGACCAGCGGGAGGGTTGCCAATGAGCAGTTCTTC.

The chain uses TRBV30 and TRBJ1-5; no firm D call. Trimming left V 2 bases short and J 1 base short, with 9 bases between. The germline gives CDR1 GTSNPN, CDR2 SVGIG (reference sequence). This CDR3 has 14 residues. The CDR3 DNA sequence: TGTGCCTGGAGTAACGGATGGAGCAATCAGCCCCAGCATTTT. Translating it yields CAWSNGWSNQPQHF.

This chain links TRBV10-2 with TRBJ2-1; 8 bases line up with TRBD2. With V trimmed by 5 bases and J by 8 bases, 17 bases remained unmatched. The CDR3 has 17 residues. The germline V gene encodes CDR1 WSHSY and CDR2 SAAADI. CDR3 amino acids: CASSPSGGAQRGYEQFF. CDR3 DNA sequence: TGCGCCAGCAGTCCCTCGGGGGGGGCGCAACGAGGGTATGAGCAGTTCTTC.

This chain links TRBV28 with TRBJ1-3; D perhaps matches TRBD1 (5 bases). Germline values: CDR1 MDHEN, CDR2 SYDVKM. The CDR3 totals 17 residues. V was clipped by 1 base and J by 0 bases, with 13 bases between them. This chain's CDR3 is CASSLSLGGVSGNTIYF. CDR3 coding DNA: TGTGCCAGCAGTTTATCCTTGGGGGGGGTCTCTGGAAACACCATATATTTT.

The CDR3 nucleotides read TGTGCCAGCAGCGTCGAGGTGGGGAGGTACGAGCAGTACTTC. Residues: CASSVEVGRYEQYF. This chain connects TRBV3-1 (or the pseudogene TRBV3-2) to TRBJ2-7; tentative D call: TRBD2 (6 bases). The CDR3 is made up of 14 amino acids. V lost 5 bases to trimming and J lost 4 bases, with 15 bases between them. In germline, CDR1 is LGHDT, CDR2 YNNKEL (reference sequence).

This chain joins TRBV27 and TRBJ1-6, with D possibly being TRBD1 (6 bases). This CDR3 spans 12 amino acids. Germline CDR1 and CDR2: MNHEY and SMNVEV (reference sequence). V was cut by 6 bases and J by 9 bases, with 9 bases left in between. The CDR3 region has the DNA TGTGCCAGCAGGTTACAGGGTTCACCCCTCCACTTT. Its protein product is CASRLQGSPLHF.

J is TRBJ2-1 and V is TRBV5-1; possibly TRBD1 for D (6 bases). The CDR3 has 15 amino acids. The V and J ends lost 1 base and 4 bases respectively, with 12 bases between them. Germline V gives CDR1 SGHRS, CDR2 YFSETQ. The CDR3 loop is CASSLMTGGYNEQFF. CDR3 sequence (DNA): TGCGCCAGCAGCTTGATGACAGGAGGATACAATGAGCAGTTCTTC. Full variable domain (missing parts from reference TRBV5-1 and TRBJ2-1): KAGVTQTPRYLIKTRGQQVTLSCSPISGHRSVSWYQQTPGQGLQFLFEYFSETQRNKGNFPGRFSGRQFSNSRSEMNVSTLELGDSALYLCASSLMTGGYNEQFFGPGTRLTVL.

The chain uses TRBV21-1 and TRBJ2-7; TRBD2 reflects the table's D call only, with no check against the DNA. TRBV21-1 represents a pseudogene. This CDR3 has 21 amino acids. The DNA for the CDR3 is TGTGCCAGCAGCAAAGTTGGTGTGAGGACTAGCGGGAAGCCTGGGCCCTACGAGCAGTACTTC. Translation gives CASSKVGVRTSGKPGPYEQYF.

The chain employs TRBV30 and TRBJ2-1, with D perhaps TRBD1 or TRBD2 (5 bases each). The V end was cut by 5 bases, the J end by 9 bases, with 11 bases between. The CDR3 consists of 11 residues. Germline loops: CDR1 GTSNPN, CDR2 SVGIG (reference sequence). The CDR3 loop is CAWARDGEQFF. The CDR3 DNA is TGTGCCTGGGCCAGGGACGGTGAGCAGTTCTTC.

The V gene is TRBV11-1, the J gene TRBJ1-1; no firm D call. The CDR3 loop spans 13 amino acids. Germline lookup yields CDR1 SGHAT and CDR2 FQDESV (reference sequence). Trimming pared 1 base from V and 4 bases from J, leaving 7 bases between. The CDR3 DNA reads as TGTGCCAGCAGCTTAGGAGGGCCCACTGAAGCTTTCTTT. The encoded protein is CASSLGGPTEAFF.

This clone has only one observation. CDR3 DNA sequence: TGTGCCAGCAGTATACAGGGGGCGTCTGGAAACACCATATATTTT. Translating gives CASSIQGASGNTIYF. The chain carries TRBV6-5 and TRBJ1-3; 9 positions match TRBD1. The V and J ends lost 5 bases and 1 base, in that order; junction bases with no gene match: 3. The CDR3 sequence is 15 residues long. From germline, CDR1 is MNHEY and CDR2 SVGAGI.

The gene calls are TRBV9 and TRBJ2-7; 8 bases are shared with TRBD1. Germline-derived CDR1 and CDR2 are SGDLS and YYNGEE. The CDR3 consists of 18 residues. V lost 4 bases and J lost 6; bases outside the gene matches: 21. The CDR3 loop is CASSPEDGQGLRGIEQYF. As DNA, the CDR3 is TGTGCCAGCAGCCCCGAGGATGGACAGGGCCTGCGTGGGATCGAGCAGTACTTC. Together with reference TRBV9 and TRBJ2-7, the CDR3 gives the full variable domain: DSGVTQTPKHLITATGQRVTLRCSPRSGDLSVYWYQQSLDQGLQFLIQYYNGEERAKGNILERFSAQQFPDLHSELNLSSLELGDSALYFCASSPEDGQGLRGIEQYFGPGTRLTVT.

The CDR3 nucleotides read TGTGCCAGCAGTGAAGATCCGGGGATGGGCACTGAAGCTTTCTTT. As protein: CASSEDPGMGTEAFF. The chain recombines TRBV6-1 with TRBJ1-1; D is undetermined. V was trimmed by 1 base and J by 4 bases, leaving 13 bases between them. Germline V gives CDR1 MNHNS, CDR2 SASEGT. This CDR3 spans 15 amino acids.

V usage is TRBV24-1 and J usage is TRBJ2-1, with 9 bases matching TRBD2. Trimming at V came to 5 bases and at J to 13 bases, leaving 20 bases not matched to a gene. The CDR3 is made up of 17 amino acids. From germline, CDR1 is KGHDR and CDR2 SFDVKD. CDR3 sequence: CATSAGRVAGEFPGQFF. The CDR3 coding sequence is TGTGCCACCAGTGCGGGGCGGGTAGCGGGAGAGTTTCCCGGTCAGTTCTTC.

The CDR3 sequence: CASSLIAGYEQYF. CDR3 sequence (DNA): TGTGCCAGCAGCTTGATAGCGGGCTACGAGCAGTACTTC. This rearrangement joins TRBV5-4 to TRBJ2-7; 7 positions match TRBD2. Germline CDR1 is SGHNT and CDR2 is YYREEE (reference sequence). J lost 3 bases, V lost 1 base, and 1 base had no gene match. CDR3 length equals 13 residues.

The J gene is TRBJ2-6, the V gene TRBV9; 7 bases are a match to TRBD1. The CDR3 is 17 amino acids. Germline CDR1 is SGDLS and CDR2 is YYNGEE. The V and J ends lost 5 bases and 0 bases, in that order; junction bases with no gene match: 8. The chain's CDR3 is CASSRQGTRSGANVLTF. The CDR3 coding sequence is TGTGCCAGCAGTCGACAGGGTACCCGCTCTGGGGCCAACGTCCTGACTTTC.

The rearrangement joins TRBV5-4 to TRBJ1-1; D is possibly TRBD1 (6 bases). V lost 3 bases and J 4 bases, leaving 13 bases between the germline ends. The CDR3 extends over 14 amino acids. The germline V gene has CDR1 SGHNT and CDR2 YYREEE (reference sequence). CDR3 sequence (DNA): TGTGCCAGCAGCTCCGGCGGGGGGCTCACTGAAGCTTTCTTT. Translated: CASSSGGGLTEAFF.

The gene calls are TRBV11-3 and TRBJ1-1; D is perhaps TRBD1 (6 bases). The CDR3 runs 12 residues. Trimming removed 5 bases at V and 11 bases at J, with 15 bases between. In germline, CDR1 is SGHNT, CDR2 YENEEA. In DNA, the CDR3 is TGTGCCAGCAGCCGTCTTAGGGGGGCCGCTTTCTTT. This sequence encodes CASSRLRGAAFF.

V usage is TRBV19 and J usage is TRBJ1-1; D is perhaps TRBD1 (6 bases). The germline V gene encodes CDR1 LNHDA and CDR2 SQIVND (reference sequence). V shed 4 bases and J shed 5 bases, with 14 bases lying between them. The length of the CDR3 is 14 residues. The CDR3 DNA reads TGTGCCAGTAGTAGCGGGGGGGGCTGGACTGAAGCTTTCTTT. It translates to CASSSGGGWTEAFF.

The chain links TRBV11-2 to TRBJ1-1; D might be TRBD1 (6 bases). Trimming removed 1 base at V and 6 bases at J, with 18 bases between. Germline V gene sequence: CDR1 SGHAT, CDR2 FQNNGV. The CDR3 is 16 amino acids. CDR3 coding DNA: TGTGCCAGCAGCTTAGGCCGAGGAGGGGGGATAGCTGAAGCTTTCTTT. It codes for CASSLGRGGGIAEAFF.

The chain employs TRBV30 and TRBJ1-2; possible D gene TRBD1, 5 bases. Germline values: CDR1 GTSNPN, CDR2 SVGIG (reference sequence). CDR3 size: 13 residues. Trimming shortened V by 2 bases and J by 6 bases, and 13 bases separated the two germline ends. Here the CDR3 reads CAWSNWGRNGYTF. CDR3 DNA: TGTGCCTGGAGTAATTGGGGCAGGAATGGCTACACCTTC.